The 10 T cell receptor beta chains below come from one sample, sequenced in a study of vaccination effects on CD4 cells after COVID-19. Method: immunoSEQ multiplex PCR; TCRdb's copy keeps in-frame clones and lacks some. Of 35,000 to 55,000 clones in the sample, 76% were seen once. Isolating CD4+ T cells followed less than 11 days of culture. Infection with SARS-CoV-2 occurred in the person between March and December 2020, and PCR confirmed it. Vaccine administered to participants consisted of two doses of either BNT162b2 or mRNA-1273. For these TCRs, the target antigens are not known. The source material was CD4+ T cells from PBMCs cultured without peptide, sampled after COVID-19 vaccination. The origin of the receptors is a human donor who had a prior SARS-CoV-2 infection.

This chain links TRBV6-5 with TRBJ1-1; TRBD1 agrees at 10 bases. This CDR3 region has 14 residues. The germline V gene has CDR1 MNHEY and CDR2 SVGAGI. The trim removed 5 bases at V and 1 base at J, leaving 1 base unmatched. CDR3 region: CASSRTGGNTEAFF. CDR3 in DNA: TGTGCCAGCAGTAGGACAGGGGGGAACACTGAAGCTTTCTTT.

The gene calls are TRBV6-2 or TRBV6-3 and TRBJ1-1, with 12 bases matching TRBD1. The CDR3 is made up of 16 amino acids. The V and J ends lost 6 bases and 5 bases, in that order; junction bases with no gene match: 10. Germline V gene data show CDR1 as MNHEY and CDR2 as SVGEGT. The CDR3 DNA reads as TGTGCCAGCAGCAGGGACAGGGGGCCCGAACTGACTGAAGCTTTCTTT. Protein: CASSRDRGPELTEAFF.

The CDR3 reads CASSFMTEPDYSYEQYF. For the CDR3, the DNA is TGTGCCAGCAGCTTTATGACAGAACCTGACTACTCCTACGAGCAGTACTTC. The chain carries TRBV7-2 and TRBJ2-7, with D perhaps given as TRBD1 or TRBD2 (5 bases each). The V gene lost 3 bases and the J gene lost 0 bases, with 18 bases spanning the gap. The CDR3 consists of 17 residues. The V gene's germline CDR1 is SGHTA and CDR2 FQGNSA.

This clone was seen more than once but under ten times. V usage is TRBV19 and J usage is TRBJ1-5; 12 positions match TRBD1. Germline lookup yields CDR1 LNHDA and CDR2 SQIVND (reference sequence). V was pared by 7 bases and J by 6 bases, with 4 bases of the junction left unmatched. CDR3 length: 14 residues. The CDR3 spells CASTPGQGAQPQHF. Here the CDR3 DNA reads TGTGCCAGTACTCCGGGACAGGGGGCTCAGCCCCAGCATTTT.

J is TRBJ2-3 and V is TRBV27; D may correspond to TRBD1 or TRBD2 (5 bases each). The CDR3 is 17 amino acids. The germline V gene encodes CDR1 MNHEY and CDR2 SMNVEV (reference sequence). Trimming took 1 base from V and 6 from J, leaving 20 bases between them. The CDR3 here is CASSLWFSGARPDTQYF. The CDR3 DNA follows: TGTGCCAGCAGTTTATGGTTCTCCGGGGCTCGTCCGGATACGCAGTATTTT.

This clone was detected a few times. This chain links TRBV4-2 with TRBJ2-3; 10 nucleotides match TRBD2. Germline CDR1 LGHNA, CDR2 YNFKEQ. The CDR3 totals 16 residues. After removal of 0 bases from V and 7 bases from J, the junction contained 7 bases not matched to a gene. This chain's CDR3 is CASSQDKRGGLHTQYF. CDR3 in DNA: TGTGCCAGCAGCCAAGACAAGCGGGGGGGCCTCCATACGCAGTATTTT.

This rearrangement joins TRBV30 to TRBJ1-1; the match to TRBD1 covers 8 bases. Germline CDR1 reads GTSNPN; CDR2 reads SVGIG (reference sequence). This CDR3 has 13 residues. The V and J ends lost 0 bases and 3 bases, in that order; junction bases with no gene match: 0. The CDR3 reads CAWSVQGDTEAFF. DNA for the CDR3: TGTGCCTGGAGTGTACAGGGGGACACTGAAGCTTTCTTT.

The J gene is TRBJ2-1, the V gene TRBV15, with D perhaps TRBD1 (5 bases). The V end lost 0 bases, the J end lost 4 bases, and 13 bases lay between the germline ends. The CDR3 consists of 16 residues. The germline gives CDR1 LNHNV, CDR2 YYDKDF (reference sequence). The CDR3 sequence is CATSRDPTAGYNEQFF. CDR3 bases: TGTGCCACCAGCAGAGATCCGACAGCTGGGTACAATGAGCAGTTCTTC.

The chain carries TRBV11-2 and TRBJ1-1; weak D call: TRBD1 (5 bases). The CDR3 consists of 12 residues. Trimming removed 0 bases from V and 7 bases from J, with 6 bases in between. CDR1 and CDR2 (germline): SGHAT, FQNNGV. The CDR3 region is CASSLDRVEAFF. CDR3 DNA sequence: TGTGCCAGCAGCTTAGACAGGGTTGAAGCTTTCTTT.

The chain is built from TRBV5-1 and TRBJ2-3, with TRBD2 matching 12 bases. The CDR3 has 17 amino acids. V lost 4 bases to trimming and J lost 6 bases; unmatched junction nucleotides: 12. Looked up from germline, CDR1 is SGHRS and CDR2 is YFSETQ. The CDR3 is CASSPSPSGGGRDTQYF. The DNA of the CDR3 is TGCGCCAGCAGCCCTTCTCCTAGCGGGGGGGGCAGGGATACGCAGTATTTT.